This TCR beta chain is from a study of T-cell reconstitution after alpha-beta-depleted transplantation in children. During its preparation, the TCRbeta library received unique molecular identifiers. TCRdb re-analysed the PCR reads in MiXCR, keeping a single row per CDR3 protein. The sample includes about 480,000 distinct CDR3 sequences, about 12% of them seen just once. V was trimmed by 3 bases and J by 4 bases, leaving 12 bases between them. Germline V gene sequence: CDR1 DFQATT, CDR2 SNEGSKA (reference sequence). This CDR3 contains 14 residues. The sequencing here drew on PBMCs from the stem cell graft donor, taken from the stem cell graft. V usage is TRBV20-1 and J usage is TRBJ1-4; D unclear. The TCR was taken from a human donor who donated a stem cell graft to a child with combined immunodeficiency. This CDR3 reads CSARRQLRNEKLFF. The CDR3 DNA reads as TGCAGTGCTAGGCGCCAGTTACGTAATGAAAAACTGTTTTTT.